The 3 T cell receptor beta chains in this list originate from one sample, sequenced in a study of shared clonotypes between healthy human individuals. Method: immunoSEQ multiplex PCR; TCRdb's copy keeps in-frame clones and lacks some. The table has about 770,000 clones, approximately 72% seen once; the top ten hold about 1.8%. The sample consisted of memory CD4+ T cells sorted from blood. The subset was: CD45RA-negative fraction. The receptor source for this set is a woman aged 25 to 39 in good health.

The chain links TRBV13 to TRBJ2-1; 7 nucleotides align to TRBD1. Trimming took 5 bases from V and 2 from J; bases not matched to a gene: 6. The CDR3 runs to 15 residues. CDR1 and CDR2 from the germline V gene are PRHDT and FYEKMQ (reference sequence). CDR3 amino acids: CASSRRQGTYNEQFF. CDR3 nucleotides: TGTGCCAGCAGCCGAAGACAGGGAACCTACAATGAGCAGTTCTTC.

V is TRBV7-9 and J is TRBJ2-2; D is uncertain. The length of the CDR3 is 16 residues. V was shortened by 4 bases and J by 4 bases, with 16 bases between the two germline ends. Germline CDR1 reads SEHNR; CDR2 reads FQNEAQ (reference sequence). CDR3 in amino acids: CASSSSLDKSTGELFF. CDR3 sequence (DNA): TGTGCCAGCAGCTCCAGCTTAGACAAATCCACCGGGGAGCTGTTTTTT.

In this sample, this clone turned up many times. The chain is built from TRBV7-2 and TRBJ2-3, with 11 bases identical to TRBD1. The germline CDR1 and CDR2 sequences are SGHTA and FQGNSA. The CDR3 runs to 16 residues. Trimming cost V 1 base and J 5 bases; bases outside gene matches: 5. This CDR3 reads CASSLGGQGAGDTQYF. The CDR3 nucleotides read TGTGCCAGCAGCTTAGGTGGACAGGGGGCGGGAGATACGCAGTATTTT.